Below, 20 T cell receptor beta chains from the same sample are listed, as sequenced in a study of cytomegalovirus exposure and HLA in healthy donors. PCR amplification relied on 60 Vbeta primers (plus 13 Jbeta primers). The method was immunoSEQ multiplex PCR; TCRdb's version includes in-frame clones alone and lacks a portion of them. Of about 80,000 clones in the sample, around 60% are singletons; the top ten hold 4% to 5.5%. Sequencing input: PBMCs. These receptors were collected from a male donor in good health and CMV-seropositive.

This clone showed up just a few times. The rearrangement links TRBV7-9 to TRBJ1-1; TRBD1 agrees at 8 bases. Looked up from germline, CDR1 is SEHNR and CDR2 is FQNEAQ (reference sequence). The trim removed 5 bases at V and 0 bases at J, leaving 8 bases unmatched. CDR3 size: 16 residues. This CDR3 is CASSPGQGIMNTEAFF. The CDR3 DNA follows: TGTGCCAGCAGCCCCGGACAGGGTATTATGAACACTGAAGCTTTCTTT.

The gene calls are TRBV2 and TRBJ2-1; D perhaps matches TRBD2 (7 bases). From germline, CDR1 is SNHLY and CDR2 FYNNEI. The CDR3 has 14 amino acids. Trimming took off 11 bases at V and 5 bases at J, with 19 bases between the two ends. CDR3 nucleotides: TGTGCCCAAAGGTGGGGGGGGGCAAACAATGAGCAGTTCTTC. Protein product: CAQRWGGANNEQFF.

The genes are TRBV6-6 and TRBJ1-5; a possible D gene is TRBD1 (5 bases). Between the trimmed V and J ends, which lost 2 bases and 9 bases, there was a span of 14 bases. Germline values: CDR1 MNHNY, CDR2 SVGAGI (reference sequence). This CDR3 is built from 14 residues. CDR3 in DNA: TGTGCCAGCAGTTACGCTTCACAGGTTTGGCCCCAGCATTTT. Translated: CASSYASQVWPQHF.

The table lists this clone with a few counts. V gene TRBV27 combines with J gene TRBJ1-1; 7 nucleotides line up with TRBD1. Looked up from germline, CDR1 is MNHEY and CDR2 is SMNVEV (reference sequence). The CDR3 spans 11 residues. V gave up 7 bases and J gave up 8 bases; unmatched junction bases: 4. The CDR3, as DNA: TGTGCCAGCAACAGGGGCTTCGAAGCTTTCTTT. It specifies CASNRGFEAFF.

This rearrangement joins TRBV27 to TRBJ2-5; D possibly corresponds to TRBD1 (5 bases). Germline CDR1 reads MNHEY; CDR2 reads SMNVEV (reference sequence). This CDR3 contains 11 residues. V gave up 3 bases and J gave up 11 bases, with 10 bases separating them. The CDR3 reads CASSFRQKQYF. CDR3 DNA sequence: TGTGCCAGCAGTTTCCGACAGAAACAGTACTTC.

This chain connects TRBV7-6 to TRBJ1-5, with D possibly being TRBD1 (5 bases). Trimming took off 5 bases at V and 1 base at J, with 9 bases between the two ends. CDR1 SGHVS and CDR2 FNYEAQ come from the germline V gene. This CDR3 has 14 residues. Here the CDR3 DNA reads TGTGCCAGCAGCATGGGGGGAAGCAATCAGCCCCAGCATTTT. Translation gives CASSMGGSNQPQHF.

This clone was found a few times. Written as DNA, the CDR3 is TGTGCCAGCAGGTTAGCGGGAGGAACAGATACGCAGTATTTT. Its translation: CASRLAGGTDTQYF. The gene calls are TRBV6-1 and TRBJ2-3; TRBD2 aligns across 10 bases. The germline V gene encodes CDR1 MNHNS and CDR2 SASEGT. Trimming removed 6 bases from V and 3 bases from J; junction bases left unmatched: 3. This CDR3 spans 14 amino acids.

This clone was observed a few times. The CDR3, as DNA: TGTGCCAGCTCACCGGTCTGGATGGGGCGGAACACTGAAGCTTTCTTT. This translates into CASSPVWMGRNTEAFF. The chain combines TRBV18 with TRBJ1-1, with D tentatively TRBD1 (5 bases). The CDR3 is 16 amino acids. The germline CDR1 and CDR2 sequences are KGHSH and LQKENI. The ends were cut back, 3 bases at V and 1 base at J, with 15 bases in the middle. Looking up the rest from reference TRBV18 and TRBJ1-1 gives the full variable domain: NAGVMQNPRHLVRRRGQEARLRCSPMKGHSHVYWYRQLPEEGLKFMVYLQKENIIDESGMPKERFSAEFPKEGPSILRIQQVVRGDSAAYFCASSPVWMGRNTEAFFGQGTRLTVV.

The V call is TRBV2, the J call TRBJ1-2; D not resolved. Per the germline V gene, CDR1 is SNHLY and CDR2 is FYNNEI. The CDR3 has 12 residues. Between the trimmed V and J ends, which lost 7 bases and 1 base, there was a span of 7 bases. For the CDR3, the DNA is TGTGCCAGCAAGGACTTTAACTATGGCTACACCTTC. It translates to CASKDFNYGYTF.

This clone was counted a few times. V usage is TRBV4-2 and J usage is TRBJ2-7, with 9 bases aligning to TRBD1. This CDR3 is built from 15 residues. Germline V gene sequence: CDR1 LGHNA, CDR2 YNFKEQ. V gave up 0 bases and J gave up 7 bases; unmatched junction bases: 7. For the CDR3, the DNA is TGTGCCAGCAGCCAAGAGGGACAGGGTCTTAATGAGCAGTACTTC. It yields the protein CASSQEGQGLNEQYF.

This chain links TRBV28 with TRBJ1-5; 7 positions match TRBD1. CDR1 MDHEN and CDR2 SYDVKM come from the germline V gene. Trimming took 5 bases from V and 3 from J; bases not matched to a gene: 7. The CDR3 loop spans 15 amino acids. The chain's CDR3 is CASSLTGVANQPQHF. CDR3 bases: TGTGCCAGCAGTCTTACAGGGGTCGCCAATCAGCCCCAGCATTTT. Variable domain in full (rest from reference TRBV28 and TRBJ1-5): DVKVTQSSRYLVKRTGEKVFLECVQDMDHENMFWYRQDPGLGLRLIYFSYDVKMKEKGDIPEGYSVSREKKERFSLILESASTNQTSMYLCASSLTGVANQPQHFGDGTRLSIL.

Only a few counts were recorded for this clone. This chain connects TRBV5-6 to TRBJ2-6; D perhaps matches TRBD1 (6 bases). Germline CDR1 SGHDT, CDR2 YYEEEE. This CDR3 is 15 amino acids long. Between the trimmed V and J ends, which lost 3 bases and 0 bases, there was a span of 7 bases. CDR3 sequence: CASSSTGSGANVLTF. CDR3 DNA sequence: TGTGCCAGCAGCTCGACAGGCTCTGGGGCCAACGTCCTGACTTTC.

The J gene is TRBJ2-7, the V gene TRBV28; 8 positions agree with TRBD1. CDR3 length: 16 amino acids. The ends lost 6 bases at V and 1 base at J; junction bases unmatched: 11. Germline-derived CDR1 and CDR2 are MDHEN and SYDVKM. CDR3 sequence (DNA): TGTGCCAGCAGAGATTTCCAGGACAGGGCGTCCTACGAGCAGTACTTC. It codes for CASRDFQDRASYEQYF.

This sequence joins TRBV12-5 and TRBJ1-1; D possibly corresponds to TRBD1 (5 bases). Germline CDR1 and CDR2: LGHNT and FRNRAP. V was pared by 5 bases and J by 4 bases, with 17 bases between. CDR3 size: 15 residues. The CDR3 spells CASGPPHKGLTEAFF. The CDR3 DNA follows: TGTGCTAGTGGTCCACCTCATAAGGGACTCACTGAAGCTTTCTTT.

This clone has more than one count but fewer than ten. The chain uses TRBV5-8 and TRBJ1-5; TRBD1 matches at 8 bases. Germline CDR1 reads SGHTS; CDR2 reads YDEGEE. The CDR3 consists of 16 residues. After removal of 2 bases from V and 2 bases from J, the junction contained 6 bases not matched to a gene. The CDR3 coding sequence is TGTGCCAGCAGCTTTAATGGACAGGGCGGCAATCAGCCCCAGCATTTT. This codes for CASSFNGQGGNQPQHF.

The chain recombines TRBV29-1 with TRBJ2-1; 7 bases are a match to TRBD1. CDR1 and CDR2 (germline): SQVTM, ANQGSEA. The CDR3 is 13 residues long. V was pared by 4 bases and J by 6 bases, with 6 bases of the junction left unmatched. The CDR3 DNA reads TGCAGCGTTGCCACTGGACAGGCCAATGAGCAGTTCTTC. Its translation: CSVATGQANEQFF.

This sequence joins TRBV10-3 and TRBJ1-1; 9 bases match TRBD1. The CDR3 runs to 14 residues. V gave up 4 bases and J gave up 8 bases; unmatched junction bases: 8. Germline loops: CDR1 ENHRY, CDR2 SYGVKD. CDR3 bases: TGTGCCATCAGTGGGGGACAGGGAATTATAGAAGCTTTCTTT. Translated: CAISGGQGIIEAFF.

V usage is TRBV5-1 and J usage is TRBJ2-2; D is perhaps TRBD1 (6 bases). V gave up 8 bases and J gave up 3 bases, with 14 bases separating them. CDR3 length equals 14 residues. Germline V lookup: CDR1 SGHRS, CDR2 YFSETQ. CDR3 region: CASGLDSYTGELFF. The CDR3 coding sequence is TGCGCCAGTGGGCTGGACAGCTACACCGGGGAGCTGTTTTTT.

The CDR3 spells CASSLTGIYEQYF. DNA of the CDR3: TGTGCCAGCAGCTTGACGGGGATCTACGAGCAGTACTTC. The chain is built from TRBV5-6 and TRBJ2-5; D may be TRBD2 (5 bases). The DNA end is more similar to TRBJ2-7, so the J call may be wrong. CDR1 is SGHDT, CDR2 YYEEEE, per germline. The length of the CDR3 is 13 residues.

The chain links TRBV7-9 to TRBJ2-7; 8 bases match TRBD1. CDR3 length: 14 residues. After removal of 1 base from V and 2 bases from J, the junction contained 1 base not matched to a gene. CDR1 is SEHNR and CDR2 is FQNEAQ in the germline V gene (reference sequence). The DNA of the CDR3 is TGTGCCAGCAGCTTAGGGACAGGGACCTACGAGCAGTACTTC. It yields the protein CASSLGTGTYEQYF.